This T cell receptor beta chain comes out of a study of blood T cell repertoires in COVID-19 (dated by TCRdb to between 2020 and 2021). Turning to the overall study: Samples from collaborators originated in the United States, Italy and Spain and spanned both the acute and convalescent phases of COVID-19. The material from the prospective study consisted of cDNA or gDNA derived from T cells, B-cell-depleted T cells, or PBMCs. The dataset comprised deeply sampled blood TCRbeta repertoires from subjects exposed to, actively infected with, or recovered from COVID-19. The repertoires were released in a freely available public database meant as a resource for research on the immune response to SARS-CoV-2. The samples were drawn from two sources: the first 160 participants of the ongoing ImmuneRACE study, and fewer than 1,500 subjects contributed by 6 global collaborators. Nearly every sample came with metadata listing a de-identified subject ID, COVID-19 status, age in years and sex. HLA class I and class II types, where available, came from metadata supplied by the sample provider rather than from assay-based typing.

Study-level results and caveats: Clinical and demographic metadata were provided uncurated, with the amount varying by source and participant.

To note about this clone: Its antigen remains undetermined. The input lacks base qualities; no much larger clone sits a single base away.

Each collaborating institution followed its own protocols to collect whole blood in K2EDTA tubes. For TCRbeta analysis, collaborators shipped samples as frozen whole blood, isolated PBMCs, or DNA extracted from either of those sample types. CDR1 and CDR2, per the germline V gene, are KGHSH and LQKENI. The CDR3 spans 16 residues, from the cysteine through the phenylalanine. CDR3 DNA only is kept here, 48 bases in frame from base 1. A distance of 17 bases separates the germline ends of V and J, which lose 0 bases and 5 bases respectively. The immunoSEQ Assay, a bias-controlled multiplex PCR, was used to amplify TCRbeta CDR3 regions from genomic DNA. Processing in the source paper ran as follows. Within the assay, amplification of reference gene primers was used to estimate how many nucleated cells each sample contained. To quantify the absolute abundance of each unique TCRbeta CDR3 rearrangement, sequence reads were collapsed and filtered. For each sample, productive Simpson clonality was calculated by taking the square root of Simpson's diversity index across productive rearrangements. TCRdb obtained this table from immuneACCESS and retained in-frame rearrangements with V and J assigned. These tables miss some clones; where compared with another copy, unresolved V genes account for less than half of the shortfall, and the remainder is unexplained. The V and J calls and clone size are taken from that table; D and trimming were inferred from the DNA. The sample has roughly 67,000 clones on record, 86% of them singletons. Under 5% of the sample belongs to the ten largest clones.

This receptor was identified in a man aged 45-65 years with acute or convalescent COVID-19. Sequencing input: peripheral blood. The rearranged segments are TRBV18 and TRBJ2-7; a tentative D call is TRBD1 (5 bases match). DNA sequence: TGTGCCAGCTCACCACCGAACCAGGGTCCTAGTGACGAGCAGTACTTC. It is translated as CASSPPNQGPSDEQYF.